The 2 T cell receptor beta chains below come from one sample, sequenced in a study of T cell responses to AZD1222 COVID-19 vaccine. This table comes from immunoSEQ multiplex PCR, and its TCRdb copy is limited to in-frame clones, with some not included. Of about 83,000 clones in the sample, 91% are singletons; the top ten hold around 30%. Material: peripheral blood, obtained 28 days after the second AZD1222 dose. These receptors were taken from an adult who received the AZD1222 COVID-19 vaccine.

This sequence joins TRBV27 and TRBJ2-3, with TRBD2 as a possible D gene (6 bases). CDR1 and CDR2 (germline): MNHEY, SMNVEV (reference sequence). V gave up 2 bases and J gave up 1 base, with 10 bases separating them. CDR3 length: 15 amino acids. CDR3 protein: CASSLRAGRTDTQYF. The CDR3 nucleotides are TGTGCCAGCAGTTTACGCGCGGGACGCACAGATACGCAGTATTTT.

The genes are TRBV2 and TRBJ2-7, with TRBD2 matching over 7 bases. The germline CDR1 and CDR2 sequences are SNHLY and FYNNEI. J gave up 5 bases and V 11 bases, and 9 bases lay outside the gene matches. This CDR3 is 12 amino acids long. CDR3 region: CAGGGAEHEQYF. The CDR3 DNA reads TGTGCCGGGGGAGGGGCGGAACACGAGCAGTACTTC.